The 10 T cell receptor beta chains presented below share a single source sample, sequenced in a study of T cells in localized non-small cell lung cancer (dated by TCRdb to the early 2020s). The library was built by means of the immunoSEQ multiplex PCR assay. TCRdb limited this immuneACCESS table to in-frame rearrangements with V and J called. A share of clones is missing; checked studies link under half to unresolved V genes, and the rest is unexplained. The sample table lists tens of thousands of clones, roughly 83% of them with a count of one. The ten largest clonotypes hold under 1.5% of the sample. The sample in question was peripheral blood, obtained before any cancer treatment. These TCRs come from a female donor older than 55 with stage I lung adenocarcinoma.

The chain couples TRBV11-1 to TRBJ1-1; a possible D gene is TRBD1 (6 bases). Trimming stripped 5 bases from V and 4 bases from J, with 20 bases between. CDR1 is SGHAT, CDR2 FQDESV, per germline (reference sequence). The CDR3 sequence is 16 residues long. CDR3 sequence reads: CASSRRRGARGTEAFF. The CDR3 DNA reads TGTGCCAGCAGCCGGCGTCGGGGGGCGCGAGGCACTGAAGCTTTCTTT.

In its sample, this clone was seen once. V usage is TRBV11-3 and J usage is TRBJ1-4, with 8 positions matching TRBD1. CDR1 is SGHNT and CDR2 is YENEEA in the germline V gene. This CDR3 spans 15 amino acids. V was clipped by 3 bases and J by 8 bases; unmatched bases: 8. CDR3 sequence reads: CASSLSGGVWEKLFF. CDR3 in DNA: TGTGCCAGCAGCTTGTCAGGGGGCGTGTGGGAAAAACTGTTTTTT. Full variable domain (remainder filled in from reference TRBV11-3 and TRBJ1-4): EAGVVQSPRYKIIEKKQPVAFWCNPISGHNTLYWYLQNLGQGPELLIRYENEEAVDDSQLPKDRFSAERLKGVDSTLKIQPAELGDSAVYLCASSLSGGVWEKLFFGSGTQLSVL.

CDR3 loop: CASSLGGLSGTDTQYF. In DNA, the CDR3 is TGTGCCAGCAGCTTAGGCGGTCTCTCGGGCACAGATACGCAGTATTTT. The V gene is TRBV7-9, the J gene TRBJ2-3; D not certain. CDR1 and CDR2 from the germline V gene are SEHNR and FQNEAQ (reference sequence). V lost 1 base and J 1 base, leaving 12 bases between the germline ends. The CDR3 covers 16 residues.

V is TRBV13 and J is TRBJ2-7; 7 bases fit TRBD1. The V and J ends lost 10 bases and 5 bases, in that order; junction bases with no gene match: 11. CDR3 length equals 13 residues. CDR1 is PRHDT and CDR2 is FYEKMQ in the germline V gene (reference sequence). The CDR3 protein is CATVSDRAHEQYF. In DNA, the CDR3 is TGTGCCACTGTTTCCGACAGGGCTCACGAGCAGTACTTC. The full variable domain, with the rest looked up from reference TRBV13 and TRBJ2-7, is AAGVIQSPRHLIKEKRETATLKCYPIPRHDTVYWYQQGPGQDPQFLISFYEKMQSDKGSIPDRFSAQQFSDYHSELNMSSLELGDSALYFCATVSDRAHEQYFGPGTRLTVT.

The chain carries TRBV5-1 and TRBJ2-2; the match to TRBD1 covers 10 bases. Germline values: CDR1 SGHRS, CDR2 YFSETQ. Losses at the gene ends were 4 bases for V and 2 bases for J; bases not matched to a gene: 8. The CDR3 loop spans 17 amino acids. CDR3 sequence: CASSRRDRGFNTGELFF. Written as DNA, the CDR3 is TGCGCCAGCAGCAGGAGGGACAGGGGCTTCAACACCGGGGAGCTGTTTTTT.

The chain links TRBV28 to TRBJ2-3; TRBD1 matches at 11 bases. The CDR3 totals 18 residues. V lost 5 bases, J lost 0 bases, and 10 bases stayed unmatched. Per the germline V gene, CDR1 is MDHEN and CDR2 is SYDVKM. CDR3 amino acids: CASSPAGTGGSSTDTQYF. In DNA form, the CDR3 reads TGTGCCAGCAGTCCCGCAGGGACAGGGGGTTCTAGCACAGATACGCAGTATTTT.

This chain links TRBV2 with TRBJ1-2; no definite D call. This CDR3 region has 14 residues. Trimming stripped 6 bases from V and 2 bases from J, with 13 bases between. Germline loops: CDR1 SNHLY, CDR2 FYNNEI. The DNA of the CDR3 is TGTGCCAGCAGAAGGGCAGGCTTCAACTATGGCTACACCTTC. It translates to CASRRAGFNYGYTF.

This clone has only a few counts. The sample has other DNA sequences that encode this CDR3 too. Here the CDR3 reads CASRSDRVPGNTIYF. CDR3 in DNA: TGTGCCAGCAGATCCGACAGGGTCCCTGGAAACACCATATATTTT. The chain carries TRBV28 and TRBJ1-3, with 7 bases matching TRBD1. The CDR3 contains 15 residues. V trimming: 6 bases; J trimming: 2 bases; junction bases outside the gene matches: 7. Germline V gene data show CDR1 as MDHEN and CDR2 as SYDVKM.

This chain connects TRBV11-2 to TRBJ2-5, with 7 bases identical to TRBD1. Germline CDR1 is SGHAT and CDR2 is FQNNGV. The ends lost 3 bases at V and 4 bases at J; junction bases unmatched: 11. The length of the CDR3 is 16 residues. CDR3 loop: CASSLRIEGAGETQYF. The CDR3 nucleotides read TGTGCCAGCAGCTTGCGTATCGAGGGGGCGGGAGAGACCCAGTACTTC.

The gene calls are TRBV5-4 and TRBJ2-3, with D perhaps being TRBD1 or TRBD2 (5 bases each). The CDR3 has 14 residues. V lost 4 bases and J lost 2, with 11 bases in between. In germline, CDR1 is SGHNT, CDR2 YYREEE (reference sequence). The CDR3 loop reads CASSPGRPTDTQYF. In DNA, the CDR3 is TGTGCCAGCAGCCCGGGACGGCCCACAGATACGCAGTATTTT.